This T cell receptor (beta chain) comes out of a study of T cell responses to AZD1222 COVID-19 vaccine. This CDR3 has 13 residues. Data came from immunoSEQ multiplex PCR; TCRdb stores just in-frame clones and leaves some out. The repertoire holds approximately 150,000 clones, with about 89% as singletons. This sequence originates from an adult in good health. The chain combines TRBV21-1 with TRBJ2-7. TRBV21-1 is classified as a pseudogene. The sequencing here drew on peripheral blood, taken on day 0 of AZD1222 vaccination. The CDR3 sequence: CASQSRATYEQYF. Here the CDR3 DNA reads TGTGCCAGCCAGTCTCGAGCAACCTACGAGCAGTACTTC.